This T cell receptor (beta chain) came from a study of blood T cell repertoires in COVID-19. Study-level background: Specimens from acute and convalescent COVID-19 originated in the United States, Italy and Spain. T cells, B-cell-depleted T cells, or PBMCs provided the cDNA or gDNA that served as material.

The CDR3 spans 15 residues. The V gene's germline CDR1 is MGHRA and CDR2 YSYEKL. J lost 6 bases, V lost 4 bases, and 7 bases had no gene match. Seattle's enrolled individuals joined amid active infection and were then monitored longitudinally. Authors' data handling: Nucleated cell counts were estimated from reference gene primer amplification. TCRdb keeps only in-frame clones here, not all; method: immunoSEQ multiplex PCR. V and J calls and clone size are those listed in that table; D and trimming were worked out from the DNA. This table has more than 300,000 clones, almost 90% appearing once. This sequence joins TRBV4-1 and TRBJ1-5, with 9 bases lining up with TRBD1. Sequencing was performed on peripheral blood. This TCR was sampled from a woman in her 40s with COVID-19, enrolled during active disease. The CDR3: CASSLRDREVQPQHF. For the CDR3, the DNA is TGCGCCAGCAGCCTCCGGGACAGGGAAGTTCAGCCCCAGCATTTT.